This T cell receptor beta chain was found in a study of early T cells in non-severe SARS-CoV-2 infection (dated by TCRdb to 2020 to 2022). Notes on the research overall: TCR sequencing used bulk RNA from unsorted whole blood, so alpha and beta chains could not be paired.

The library came from 5' RACE. Data came from a NextSeq 500. In the TCR library protocol, unique molecular identifiers were attached to individual cDNA molecules to correct for PCR bias and sequencing error. Sequencing covered both TCR alpha and beta chains, and within each sample the abundances of alpha and beta sequences were tightly co-correlated. Per the authors' processing: Decombinator V4 was used to annotate the V gene, J gene and CDR3 of the TCR sequences. TCRs were defined as expanded if a significant change between any two time points was detected under a Poisson model with p below 0.0001. TCR abundances were normalised to the total number of TCRs sequenced per sample and expressed as counts per million. MAIT TCRs were defined by TRAV1-2 paired with TRAJ12, TRAJ20 or TRAJ33, and iNKT TCRs by TRAV10 paired with TRAJ18. VDJdb, accessed 1 November 2021, was searched for CMV, EBV and SARS-CoV-2 annotated TCRs, with TCRs annotated for multiple antigens excluded. The public reads were reanalyzed by TCRdb: fastp trimming at Q25, MiXCR alignment, in-frame beta chains only. Each entry merges the rows of one CDR3 protein and shows their most common DNA and genes. The authors' filters were not applied to this entry. The sample table contains about 70,000 distinct CDR3 sequences; only one count was recorded for about 15% of them. The ten largest clonotypes hold roughly 4.2% of the sample.

What the research found in general, with its limitations: Matching against VDJdb was skewed toward anti-spike CD8 responses, likely underestimated virus-specific expansions, and missed private and CD4 specificities.

Set within a cohort of healthcare workers in London, UK, this nested case-control study involved weekly PCR testing of nasopharyngeal swabs along with blood sampling. Healthcare workers were recruited between 23 and 31 March 2020, during the week of the UK lockdown, and were followed weekly for up to about 16 weeks. The cysteine opens and the phenylalanine closes a CDR3 of 12 amino acids. Only CDR3 DNA is held: 36 bases, read in frame from base 1. CDR1 and CDR2 were assigned from the germline V gene (reference sequence) as DFQATT and SNEGSKA. Deletion took 3 bases off V and 4 bases off J, with a span of 9 bases between the germline ends. A remark on this clonotype: It has no known antigen specificity. No quality values exist for individual bases; no much larger clone is one base distant.

This material consisted of whole blood, taken at baseline. The sequence came from an adult who was a healthcare worker with PCR-confirmed SARS-CoV-2 infection or an uninfected control (not recorded which). The chain is encoded by TRBV20-1 joined to TRBJ1-2; no D gene can be assigned with confidence. CDR3 loop: CSARGTFYGYTF. The base sequence is TGCAGTGCTAGGGGCACTTTCTATGGCTACACCTTC.